This TCR beta chain emerged from a study of blood T cell repertoires in COVID-19. About the study: T cells, B-cell-depleted T cells, or PBMCs supplied cDNA or gDNA.

Trimming at V came to 4 bases and at J to 5 bases, leaving 3 bases not matched to a gene. Germline V gene data show CDR1 as SGHNT and CDR2 as YYREEE (reference sequence). This CDR3 region has 14 residues. Per the original methods: Amplifying reference gene primers gave estimates of nucleated cell counts. The assay was immunoSEQ multiplex PCR, and TCRdb's table has in-frame clones only and misses some. V and J calls and clone size come straight from that table; D and trimming were deduced from the DNA. Of 290,000 or so clones detected, about 88% appear once; the ten largest clones hold 1% to 1.5%. This chain uses TRBV5-4 with TRBJ2-3; 11 bases are shared with TRBD2. This TCR came from a man aged 70 or older with acute or convalescent COVID-19. Sample: peripheral blood. CDR3 sequence reads: CASSQGTSGDTQYF. CDR3 DNA sequence: TGTGCCAGCAGCCAAGGGACTAGCGGAGATACGCAGTATTTT.